The 19 T cell receptor beta chains in this list originate from one sample, sequenced in a study of T cells expressing NK-cell markers. TCRdb reanalyzed the 5' RACE reads and collapses them to one entry per CDR3 protein, without DNA. Recorded for this sample: about 260,000 distinct CDR3 sequences. Sequencing was done on a sample of blood T cells: a sorted CD56 or NKG2C T cell subset, CD4+ or CD8+ T cells, or bulk PBMC T cells (not recorded which). These receptors were obtained from a woman aged 18 to 75 in good health.

The chain has TRBV7-3 and TRBJ2-1; the TCRdb call, TRBD1, lacks DNA for checking. The CDR3 covers 15 residues. Germline V gene lookup returns CDR1 SGHTA and CDR2 FQGTGA. This CDR3 is CASSLLGAGYNEQFF. The full variable domain, in which reference TRBV7-3 and TRBJ2-1 provide the parts outside the CDR3, is GAGVSQTPSNKVTEKGKYVELRCDPISGHTALYWYRQSLGQGPEFLIYFQGTGAADDSGLPNDRFFAVRPEGSVSTLKIQRTERGDSAVYLCASSLLGAGYNEQFFGPGTRLTVL.

The chain carries TRBV12-3 or TRBV12-4 and TRBJ1-1; the TCRdb call, TRBD1, lacks DNA for checking. This CDR3 is 16 amino acids long. CDR3 amino acids: CASSRRTGIGNTEAFF.

The rearrangement uses TRBV20-1 and TRBJ2-2; TCRdb selects TRBD2, and the lack of DNA leaves this call unchecked. The CDR3 is 15 residues long. Germline V gene data show CDR1 as DFQATT and CDR2 as SNEGSKA (reference sequence). CDR3: CSAGGTRLASGELFF.

This sequence joins TRBV4-3 and TRBJ1-1. Germline CDR1 is LGHNA and CDR2 is YSLEER. The length of the CDR3 is 14 residues. The CDR3 sequence: CASSQDIRYTEAFF.

The V gene is TRBV12-3 or TRBV12-4, the J gene TRBJ1-5; TCRdb lists TRBD1, though no DNA is available to test this call. This CDR3 spans 15 amino acids. The CDR3 reads CASRPDGRRGQPQHF.

This chain links TRBV20-1 with TRBJ2-5; TCRdb returns TRBD1, unconfirmable since there is no DNA. Germline V lookup: CDR1 DFQATT, CDR2 SNEGSKA (reference sequence). The CDR3 spans 14 residues. This CDR3 reads CSAPGQGDQETQYF.

The rearrangement uses TRBV18 and TRBJ2-4. This CDR3 is 15 amino acids long. Germline V gives CDR1 KGHSH, CDR2 LQKENI. The CDR3: CASSPSPEAKNIQYF.

This chain joins TRBV18 and TRBJ2-7; TCRdb's assignment of TRBD1 cannot be checked, as there is no DNA. Germline CDR1 and CDR2: KGHSH and LQKENI. The CDR3 has 14 residues. The CDR3 region is CASYQDRGPNEQYF. The whole variable domain, filled in from reference TRBV18 and TRBJ2-7, reads NAGVMQNPRHLVRRRGQEARLRCSPMKGHSHVYWYRQLPEEGLKFMVYLQKENIIDESGMPKERFSAEFPKEGPSILRIQQVVRGDSAAYFCASYQDRGPNEQYFGPGTRLTVT.

This chain uses TRBV30 with TRBJ2-3; TCRdb indicates TRBD1, and absent DNA this call remains unverified. The germline gives CDR1 GTSNPN, CDR2 SVGIG (reference sequence). The CDR3 contains 13 residues. CDR3: CAWSPGSTDTQYF.

The chain carries TRBV20-1 and TRBJ1-1; the TRBD1 assignment by TCRdb is unverifiable without DNA. The germline V gene encodes CDR1 DFQATT and CDR2 SNEGSKA (reference sequence). The CDR3 length is 15 residues. CDR3 loop: CSARDPNRPNTEAFF.

V usage is TRBV5-5 and J usage is TRBJ1-3; lacking DNA, the TRBD1 call made by TCRdb goes unchecked. Germline V gives CDR1 SGHKS, CDR2 YYEKEE (reference sequence). The CDR3 length is 15 residues. The CDR3 reads CASKNQGRSGNTIYF. Using reference TRBV5-5 and TRBJ1-3 for the parts outside the CDR3, the full variable domain is DAGVTQSPTHLIKTRGQQVTLRCSPISGHKSVSWYQQVLGQGPQFIFQYYEKEERGRGNFPDRFSARQFPNYSSELNVNALLLGDSALYLCASKNQGRSGNTIYFGEGSWLTVV.

The chain recombines TRBV20-1 with TRBJ2-2; TCRdb picks TRBD1, but there is no DNA to check that call. Germline V gene sequence: CDR1 DFQATT, CDR2 SNEGSKA (reference sequence). This CDR3 region has 17 residues. CDR3 residues: CSARDPRGDLGLGELFF.

The chain combines TRBV7-2 with TRBJ1-2; TCRdb indicates TRBD1, and absent DNA this call remains unverified. The CDR3 runs 12 residues. Germline V gives CDR1 SGHTA, CDR2 FQGNSA. CDR3 residues: CASSPPVVGYTF.

The chain combines TRBV5-1 with TRBJ1-3; lacking DNA, the TRBD1 call made by TCRdb goes unchecked. From germline, CDR1 is SGHRS and CDR2 YFSETQ. This CDR3 has 15 residues. The CDR3 spells CASSPMTGTGNTIYF.

The chain joins TRBV4-2 to TRBJ2-3; with no DNA, the TCRdb D assignment of TRBD1 cannot be verified. The CDR3 spans 16 residues. Germline CDR1 is LGHNA and CDR2 is YNFKEQ. The CDR3: CASSQEAGGYTDTQYF.

The genes are TRBV7-8 and TRBJ1-4. The CDR3 spans 16 residues. Germline CDR1 reads SGHVS; CDR2 reads FQNEAQ. The CDR3 region is CASSRGGKTTNEKLFF.

The chain recombines TRBV20-1 with TRBJ1-1; TCRdb names TRBD1, which stays unverified in the absence of DNA. Germline-derived CDR1 and CDR2 are DFQATT and SNEGSKA (reference sequence). This CDR3 contains 13 residues. CDR3: CSAQWALNTEAFF.

The chain recombines TRBV29-1 with TRBJ1-2. This CDR3 spans 11 amino acids. The V gene's germline CDR1 is SQVTM and CDR2 ANQGSEA. CDR3 sequence: CSVEGGSGYTF.

J is TRBJ1-6 and V is TRBV12-3 or TRBV12-4; no DNA is available, so the TRBD1 call from TCRdb remains unchecked. The CDR3 length is 14 residues. The CDR3 sequence: CASSVQGVGSPLHF.